The 10 T cell receptor beta chains below were found in one sample sequenced in a study of blood T cells in healthy people across ages. The use of a sample-barcoded 5' primer and a J-beta primer mix characterized a second PCR of 7 to 11 cycles. Via MiXCR, TCRdb re-called the 5' RACE reads, giving one row per CDR3 protein. Of 700,000 or so distinct CDR3 sequences in the sample, approximately 22% were seen once. The sequenced sample was blood. These receptors were collected from a man in his 70s in good health.

This clonotype was counted between two and nine times. The CDR3 carries no conserved terminal phenylalanine or tryptophan, so it likely arises from a read error. Because the CDR3's place on the DNA is in doubt, the DNA is left out and the CDR3 is given as listed by TCRdb. The chain employs TRBV3-1 and TRBJ2-5; the table gives TRBD2 as D, unverified against the DNA. The CDR3 spans 11 amino acids, including both terminal residues. Germline CDR1 and CDR2: LGHDT and YNNKEL (reference sequence). CDR3 region: CASSKHNKLAI.

V gene TRBV12-3 or TRBV12-4 combines with J gene TRBJ1-4, with D uncertain. With 10 bases removed from V and 7 bases from J, the gap between germline ends came to 19 bases. The CDR3 runs 14 residues. The CDR3 is CATRLSGEGEKLFF. The CDR3 nucleotides read TGTGCCACCCGTTTGAGCGGCGAGGGTGAAAAACTGTTTTTT.

V and J are TRBV7-2 and TRBJ2-3, with D perhaps given as TRBD1 or TRBD2 (7 bases each). Germline V gene sequence: CDR1 SGHTA, CDR2 FQGNSA. V lost 4 bases to trimming and J lost 1 base, with 18 bases between them. The CDR3 length is 17 residues. DNA for the CDR3: TGTGCCAGCAGCTCACAAGGGGGCGGGGGCCGCACAGATACGCAGTATTTT. Translating it yields CASSSQGGGGRTDTQYF. The variable domain in full, with the rest retrieved from reference TRBV7-2 and TRBJ2-3, is GAGVSQSPSNKVTEKGKDVELRCDPISGHTALYWYRQSLGQGLEFLIYFQGNSAPDKSGLPSDRFSAERTGGSVSTLTIQRTQQEDSAVYLCASSSQGGGGRTDTQYFGPGTRLTVL.

This clonotype was seen a few times. The V and J genes are TRBV11-1 and TRBJ1-3; a weak D match, TRBD1 (6 bases). Deletions cut 4 bases from V and 7 bases from J, with 11 bases between. This CDR3 is built from 13 residues. Germline values: CDR1 SGHAT, CDR2 FQDESV (reference sequence). CDR3 nucleotide sequence: TGTGCCAGCAGCTCGGGACACTGGAACACCATATATTTT. Residues: CASSSGHWNTIYF.

The J gene is TRBJ2-7, the V gene TRBV10-3; TRBD1 matches at 7 bases. The V and J ends lost 6 bases and 0 bases, in that order; junction bases with no gene match: 5. The CDR3 extends over 14 amino acids. Germline loops: CDR1 ENHRY, CDR2 SYGVKD. The CDR3 reads CAIRAGTDSYEQYF. The CDR3 DNA follows: TGTGCCATCAGAGCCGGGACAGACTCCTACGAGCAGTACTTC.

The V call is TRBV11-1, the J call TRBJ2-1, with D tentatively TRBD1 or TRBD2 (5 bases each). This CDR3 contains 23 residues. CDR1 and CDR2 from the germline V gene are SGHAT and FQDESV (reference sequence). Trimming took off 5 bases at V and 3 bases at J, with 38 bases between the two ends. The CDR3: CASSPPPIRGTENYFGGYNEQFF. The CDR3 DNA reads TGTGCCAGCAGCCCCCCACCCATTCGAGGGACCGAAAATTACTTTGGTGGCTACAATGAGCAGTTCTTC.

V usage is TRBV29-1 and J usage is TRBJ1-4; D not resolved. Between the trimmed V and J ends, which lost 6 bases and 4 bases, there was a span of 12 bases. CDR3 size: 13 residues. Germline V lookup: CDR1 SQVTM, CDR2 ANQGSEA. The CDR3 sequence is CSVGKGLNEKLFF. The CDR3 nucleotides are TGCAGCGTGGGGAAGGGCCTTAATGAAAAACTGTTTTTT.

The chain is built from TRBV20-1 and TRBJ1-1, with D tentatively TRBD1 (5 bases). Per the germline V gene, CDR1 is DFQATT and CDR2 is SNEGSKA (reference sequence). V gave up 0 bases and J gave up 1 base, with 12 bases separating them. This CDR3 region has 15 residues. CDR3 sequence (DNA): TGCAGTGCTAGAGATTCGGGGGGACCGAACACTGAAGCTTTCTTT. Its translation is CSARDSGGPNTEAFF.

V usage is TRBV6-2 or TRBV6-3 and J usage is TRBJ2-7, with 10 bases lining up with TRBD2. The V gene's germline CDR1 is MNHEY and CDR2 SVGEGT. The CDR3 sequence is 15 residues long. The junction had 8 bases not matched to a gene; V was cut back by 4 bases and J by 5 bases. The CDR3 bases are TGTGCCAGCAGTTCCGCACCTAGCGGGAGTAACGAGCAGTACGTC. This codes for CASSSAPSGSNEQYV.

The chain is built from TRBV12-3 or TRBV12-4 and TRBJ2-5; TRBD2 agrees at 10 bases. The assigned J gene may be wrong: the sequence end matches TRBJ2-1 better. The CDR3 runs 18 residues. The CDR3 DNA sequence: TGTGCCAGCAGTTTAACAGGGTTCCTAGCGGGAGTTCCCAATGAGCAGTTCTTC. This gives the protein CASSLTGFLAGVPNEQFF.